What follows are 7 T cell receptor beta chains derived from one specimen sequenced in a study of T cell repertoires in Merkel cell carcinoma. The data were produced by immunoSEQ multiplex PCR, yet TCRdb's version contains in-frame clones alone and is incomplete. Of some 14,000 clones listed, 76% are singletons. The source material was tumor tissue. These receptors were obtained from an adult with Merkel cell carcinoma.

V and J are TRBV7-3 and TRBJ1-5; 8 nucleotides match TRBD1. Germline V lookup: CDR1 SGHTA, CDR2 FQGTGA. V gave up 1 base and J gave up 1 base; unmatched junction bases: 12. The CDR3 contains 19 residues. The CDR3 here is CASSLKQRDRFGSNQPQHF. The CDR3 DNA reads as TGTGCCAGCAGCTTAAAACAACGGGACAGGTTCGGGAGCAATCAGCCCCAGCATTTT.

The chain is built from TRBV7-9 and TRBJ2-1, with TRBD2 matching over 11 bases. This CDR3 has 17 amino acids. Losses at the gene ends were 1 base for V and 4 bases for J; bases not matched to a gene: 6. The germline CDR1 and CDR2 sequences are SEHNR and FQNEAQ (reference sequence). CDR3: CASSLGASGRLYNEQFF. The DNA of the CDR3 is TGTGCCAGCAGCTTAGGAGCTAGCGGGAGGCTTTACAATGAGCAGTTCTTC.

This clone was detected only once. This chain uses TRBV5-4 with TRBJ2-3; 10 bases line up with TRBD2. The germline gives CDR1 SGHNT, CDR2 YYREEE (reference sequence). The CDR3 runs to 16 residues. Unmatched junction bases numbered 3, after V lost 2 bases and J lost 0 bases. CDR3 nucleotides: TGTGCCAGCAGCTTTAGCGGGGGGCGGAGCACAGATACGCAGTATTTT. Its translation is CASSFSGGRSTDTQYF.

This clone is labeled medium-sized. The chain couples TRBV7-8 to TRBJ1-1; 10 nucleotides line up with TRBD1. Losses at the gene ends were 2 bases for V and 0 bases for J; bases not matched to a gene: 3. The CDR3 consists of 16 residues. CDR1 and CDR2 from the germline V gene are SGHVS and FQNEAQ. The CDR3 DNA follows: TGTGCCAGCAGCTTACGGGGGACAGGGGTGAACACTGAAGCTTTCTTT. It translates to CASSLRGTGVNTEAFF.

This clone was found a few times. The J gene is TRBJ2-7, the V gene TRBV18, with 9 nucleotides matching TRBD1. In germline, CDR1 is KGHSH, CDR2 LQKENI. The CDR3 sequence is 14 residues long. V lost 5 bases to trimming and J lost 3 bases; unmatched junction nucleotides: 5. The CDR3 nucleotides read TGTGCCAGCTCAGCCCCGGGACAGGGCTACGAGCAGTACTTC. Translation: CASSAPGQGYEQYF.

The chain links TRBV28 to TRBJ1-2; a weak D match, TRBD1 (6 bases). Per the germline V gene, CDR1 is MDHEN and CDR2 is SYDVKM. The V gene lost 1 base and the J gene lost 3 bases, with 12 bases spanning the gap. CDR3 length equals 15 residues. CDR3 bases: TGTGCCAGCAGTTTATATGAAGGGGGTGACTATGGCTACACCTTC. Translation gives CASSLYEGGDYGYTF.

The gene calls are TRBV5-1 and TRBJ1-1; 10 positions agree with TRBD1. CDR1 is SGHRS and CDR2 is YFSETQ in the germline V gene. J lost 4 bases, V lost 4 bases, and 1 base had no gene match. This CDR3 comprises 13 residues. The CDR3 coding sequence is TGCGCCAGCAGCGGGGACAGGGGCACTGAAGCTTTCTTT. Protein sequence: CASSGDRGTEAFF.